The entry that follows covers one T cell receptor beta chain sequence. As yet, its antigen is unknown. The method was immunoSEQ multiplex PCR; TCRdb's version includes in-frame clones alone and lacks a portion of them. The table has 300,000 to 350,000 clones, approximately 90% seen once. This entry is derived from a study of Ad26.COV2.S vaccination and SARS-CoV-2 variants. Study summary: Ad26.COV2.S arm of COV1001 included the donor.

Study conclusions and caveats: Vaccinees showed greater spike-specific TCR breadth than placebo recipients. The TCR breadth and depth analyses may have understated or missed part of the total T cell responses.

Treatment denoted: 15 to 20 received Ad26.COV2.S at low or high dose, single or two shots; several received placebo; per-sample allocation not given. Samples came from day 63 after the first vaccine or placebo injection. Spike of the Wuhan-strain SARS-CoV-2 was expressed by an Ad26 vector, which formed the vaccine. The source was peripheral blood, collected in a trial of Ad26.COV2.S vaccine versus placebo. The sequence was collected from a person between 18 and 65 years old who received the Ad26.COV2.S COVID-19 vaccine or a placebo.

The CDR3 DNA follows: TGTGCCTGGAGACTAGCGGGAACAGAGACCCAGTACTTC. The encoded protein is CAWRLAGTETQYF. This chain links TRBV30 with TRBJ2-5; 10 bases line up with TRBD2. CDR1 and CDR2 (germline): GTSNPN, SVGIG (reference sequence). This CDR3 comprises 13 residues. With V trimmed by 3 bases and J by 4 bases, 2 bases remained unmatched.